The clone carrying this T cell receptor beta chain was counted only a few times. Its antigen is currently unknown. The study reverse transcribed the entire isolated RNA, so it sequenced expressed TCRB transcripts. Clones were sequenced by immunoSEQ multiplex PCR, and TCRdb holds only the in-frame ones, with some missing. The repertoire holds 120,000 to 150,000 clones, with 10% as singletons. These data are taken from a study of beta chain features in type 1 diabetes. There was one heparinised blood draw per donor, averaging approximately 120 mL. General observations from the study: For type 1 diabetes patients, VDJ junctions showed fewer insertions and more deletions.

CDR3 size: 13 residues. V was shortened by 2 bases and J by 1 base, with 5 bases between the two germline ends. Germline V gives CDR1 MNHEY, CDR2 SVGAGI. The clonotype originates from a man younger than 35 in good health. The sample comprised naive CD4+ T cells from blood. V is TRBV6-5 and J is TRBJ2-5; D is unclear. CDR3 region: CASSYIAQETQYF. CDR3 nucleotides: TGTGCCAGCAGTTACATAGCCCAAGAGACCCAGTACTTC.